This TCR beta chain stems from a study of Ad26.COV2.S vaccination and SARS-CoV-2 variants. Study-level background: Intramuscular Ad26.COV2.S doses were given once or twice, 56 days apart. Notes on the study in general: Considerable breadth of spike-specific CD8+ and CD4+ T cell responses has reportedly been documented following vaccination.

The data were produced by immunoSEQ multiplex PCR, yet TCRdb's version contains in-frame clones alone and is incomplete. The sample holds some 290,000 clones; around 84% are singletons and the top ten take 1.9%. For this clone: Its antigen is currently unknown.

The treatment here: about 20 received Ad26.COV2.S at low or high dose, single or two shots; 5 received placebo; per-sample allocation not given. Following the first vaccine or placebo injection, samples were taken on day 63. The CDR3 runs 16 residues. Trimming shortened V by 6 bases and J by 0 bases, and 17 bases separated the two germline ends. Germline CDR1 reads MNHEY; CDR2 reads SVGEGT. This chain uses TRBV6-2 or TRBV6-3 with TRBJ1-2, with D uncertain. The sample in question was peripheral blood, obtained in a trial of Ad26.COV2.S vaccine versus placebo. This TCR was recovered from a person between 18 and 65 years old who received the Ad26.COV2.S COVID-19 vaccine or a placebo. CDR3 bases: TGTGCCAGCAGCCCCCCCGGAGAGGTTCCTAACTATGGCTACACCTTC. Residues: CASSPPGEVPNYGYTF.